The TCR beta chain described here comes from a study of blood T cell repertoires in COVID-19. Background on the study: The origin of the acute and convalescent COVID-19 samples was the United States, Italy and Spain. PBMCs, B-cell-depleted T cells, or T cells were the source of the cDNA or gDNA that made up the material.

Authors' data handling: Reference gene primer amplification in the assay estimated nucleated cell counts. Profiled with immunoSEQ multiplex PCR; TCRdb holds only in-frame clones, not every one. That table supplies the V and J calls and clone size; D and trimming were determined from the DNA. The sample includes under 70,000 clones, under 80% of them seen just once. As concerns this clone: A junction end diverges from the germline sequence, so it may reflect a read error.

This TCR was sampled from a man between 60 and 75 years old with acute or convalescent COVID-19. The specimen sequenced was peripheral blood.

CDR3 in DNA: TGTGCCAGCAGTTTACAGGGGCCTGAGGCTTTCTTT. Encoded protein: CASSLQGPEAFF. The chain carries TRBV28 and TRBJ1-1; D possibly corresponds to TRBD1 (6 bases). The CDR3 totals 12 residues. Looked up from germline, CDR1 is MDHEN and CDR2 is SYDVKM.